This TCR beta chain was profiled in a study of shared clonotypes between healthy human individuals (dated by TCRdb to 2020 to 2022). Broadly, across the study: Two women and a few men aged 18 to 49 years were included in the cohort. Between about 0.9 and 10 billion PBMCs per donor were obtained by leukapheresis. Blood TCR repertoires of a handful of healthy adults were deeply sequenced to estimate repertoire size and the extent of clonotype sharing between individuals. For each donor, three plates each were used for CD4 naive and CD4 memory, two plates were used for CD8 naive, and one plate was used for CD8 memory. Libraries were prepared and TCR repertoires were sequenced by different laboratories using diverse techniques, in order to increase sequencing depth and limit assay-specific biases. Study-wide findings and limitations: Compared with non-shared clonotypes, clonotypes shared by all four sorted-subset donors had higher generation probabilities. Sampling was restricted to blood, and TCR repertoires in tissue are likely to differ from TCR repertoires in blood. The small number of donors limited the genetic and exposure-history diversity represented. Larger estimated clonotype richness was generally found for naive subsets than for memory subsets. When several donors were compared, the shared fraction of clonotypes was about 5.2% for naive CD4, roughly 3.3% for naive CD8, 2% to 2.5% for memory CD4, and approximately 0.4% for memory CD8. Even with the large sequencing depth, rarefaction of the sorted-subset datasets indicated that sequencing was incomplete. Pairwise subsampling indicated that sequencing depth was expected to affect the degree of clonotype sharing among donors.

The donors were healthy, HIV-negative adults with no recently reported acute infections or vaccinations. Every donor was a Caucasian adult living in Nashville, Tennessee, USA. Magnetic negative selection was used to enrich CD4+ T cells, after which naive cells were positively selected on CD45RA and the negative fraction became the memory subset. Blood was obtained by leukapheresis, after which PBMCs were separated by Ficoll-Histopaque density gradient centrifugation and cryopreserved in liquid nitrogen vapor phase. Analytical flow cytometry was used to check the purity and quantity of every magnetically sorted T cell population. From each sorted fraction, genomic DNA was isolated and quantified by UV absorbance on a Nanodrop 2000c. Using the deep immunoSEQ assay, TCR CDR3 regions were amplified from genomic DNA by multiplex PCR. For each cell subset, the extracted genomic DNA was distributed evenly across all wells of several immunoSEQ 96-well plates, and each plate served as one replicate. For sorted subsets, each replicate PCR was loaded with 200 ng genomic DNA, equivalent to 25,000 to 30,000 T cell genomes. The purified libraries were quantified using a Qubit 3.0 fluorometer, sized with a Bioanalyzer 2100, and then quantified again using the KAPA Library Quantification kit. A separate single-read 150-cycle Illumina NextSeq 550 flow cell was used to sequence each immunoSEQ 96-well plate. In the paper's pipeline: Because the immunoSEQ output included only junctional sequences and no quality scores, the filtering could not be the same as the filtering used for full-length reads. To assign V/J genes and CDR3, sequences were annotated using PyIR, a Python wrapper for IgBLAST v1.9, with IMGT germline references. Any read was removed if the V/J assignment was weak (E-value above 1e-6), the CDR3 was missing, or the read contained stop codons, out-of-frame junctions, or ambiguous translated residues. A V3J clonotype was defined by an identical inferred V gene, J gene, and CDR3 amino acid sequence. The percentage overlap between two repertoires was calculated by dividing the number of shared unique clonotypes by the size of the smaller repertoire. RTK rarefaction, the Chao1 estimator, and Recon v2.1 estimates of unobserved clonotypes were used to assess repertoire richness. Generation probabilities for all TCRbeta clonotypes obtained by the gDNA method from a handful of donors were computed using OLGA. TCRdb stores this immuneACCESS table with in-frame sequences only. Part of the clones is absent; in the studies checked, under half of the shortfall reflects unresolved V genes, and no reason is known for the rest. V and J calls and clone size are given by that table; D and trimming were obtained from the DNA. The sample table holds about 1 million clones, of which approximately 68% were seen once. The ten largest account for about 1.5% of the sample.

On this clone: No cognate antigen has been identified for it. The input lacks base qualities; no much larger clone sits a single base away.

According to the germline V gene, CDR1 reads SGDLS and CDR2 reads YYNGEE. The CDR3 holds 15 amino acids from the cysteine to the phenylalanine. Only the CDR3 portion is preserved as DNA: 45 bases, with reading frame beginning at the first base. The junction carries 11 bases between V and J, which are trimmed by 4 bases and 0 bases respectively. Specimen: memory CD4+ T cells sorted from blood. What this sample's cell subset or site label stands for: CD45RA-negative fraction. This TCR came from a man aged 18 to 30 in good health. The chain couples TRBV9 to TRBJ2-1, with a tentative D gene TRBD2 over 5 matching bases. The CDR3 region has the sequence CASSRGTASYNEQFF. Here is the DNA: TGTGCCAGCAGCCGGGGTACGGCCTCCTACAATGAGCAGTTCTTC.